This TCR beta chain is from a study of tumor and adjacent non-tumor tissue in lung cancer. Study results and limitations: Tumor TCR diversity, when higher, was linked to shorter survival. Top 100 clones took a larger repertoire share in normal lung. Tumor tissue had significantly higher TCR diversity than normal lung.

No cell sorting was done before RNA was extracted from the tissue. This non-tumor lung sample came from over 3 cm beyond the tumor edge. A word on this clonotype: The antigen remains unidentified.

Three rounds of nested PCR, following a modified ARM-PCR protocol, produced the TCRbeta library. In TCRdb, the multiplex PCR reads were re-called with MiXCR into one record per CDR3 protein. The sample carries some 100,000 distinct CDR3 sequences, about 62% recorded once. This CDR3 region has 16 residues. Trimming removed 5 bases from V and 6 bases from J, with 20 bases in between. Germline loops: CDR1 SGHAT, CDR2 FQNNGV. Input material: distant non-tumor lung tissue. The rearrangement joins TRBV11-2 to TRBJ2-1; D is possibly TRBD2 (5 bases). This clonotype was sampled from a man aged 30 to 45 with non-small cell lung cancer. CDR3 residues: CASSHILTGNGNEQFF. As DNA, the CDR3 is TGTGCCAGCAGCCATATCCTAACGGGAAATGGCAATGAGCAGTTCTTC.